The 19 T cell receptor beta chains below all came from one sample that was sequenced in a study of T cells after yellow fever vaccination. TCRdb used MiXCR to reprocess the 5' RACE reads, holding one entry per CDR3 protein. The sample contains hundreds of thousands of distinct CDR3 sequences, around 19% of which appear only once. The input for sequencing was PBMCs, taken before the yellow fever booster vaccination. Receptors were obtained from a man younger than 30 who received the YFV17D yellow fever vaccine.

This clonotype appeared a few times. DNA for the CDR3: TGCGCCAGCAGTACTGTAGCGGGGGTCAATGAGCAGTTCTTC. Translating gives CASSTVAGVNEQFF. This chain links TRBV5-1 with TRBJ2-1, with 9 nucleotides matching TRBD2. Germline CDR1 reads SGHRS; CDR2 reads YFSETQ. J lost 6 bases, V lost 5 bases, and 6 bases had no gene match. The CDR3 length is 14 residues. The full variable domain, with the rest looked up from reference TRBV5-1 and TRBJ2-1, is KAGVTQTPRYLIKTRGQQVTLSCSPISGHRSVSWYQQTPGQGLQFLFEYFSETQRNKGNFPGRFSGRQFSNSRSEMNVSTLELGDSALYLCASSTVAGVNEQFFGPGTRLTVL.

The gene calls are TRBV7-2 and TRBJ2-7; D is tentatively TRBD1 or TRBD2 (6 bases each). Germline V gene lookup returns CDR1 SGHTA and CDR2 FQGNSA. The V gene lost 9 bases and the J gene lost 6 bases, with 18 bases spanning the gap. This CDR3 comprises 13 residues. CDR3 protein: CASRGGRGGEQYF. The DNA for the CDR3 is TGTGCCAGTCGAGGGGGGCGGGGAGGCGAGCAGTACTTC.

This clonotype was seen more than once but under ten times. The chain links TRBV12-3 or TRBV12-4 to TRBJ2-7, with 7 nucleotides matching TRBD1. V lost 8 bases to trimming and J lost 6 bases; unmatched junction nucleotides: 16. The CDR3 has 15 amino acids. CDR3 nucleotides: TGTGCCAGCGGACCGAAACGGACAGGAAGGAGCGAGCAGTACTTC. It is translated as CASGPKRTGRSEQYF.

The genes are TRBV7-9 and TRBJ2-5, with TRBD1 matching 9 bases. Trimming at V came to 6 bases and at J to 4 bases, leaving 6 bases not matched to a gene. Germline V CDR1 and CDR2: SEHNR, FQNEAQ (reference sequence). This CDR3 is built from 14 residues. The CDR3 region has the DNA TGTGCCAGCAGGAAGGACAGGGGTCCAGAGACCCAGTACTTC. Translated, it gives CASRKDRGPETQYF.

This chain joins TRBV12-3 or TRBV12-4 and TRBJ1-5; D is perhaps TRBD1 (5 bases). V lost 7 bases and J 0 bases, leaving 16 bases between the germline ends. The CDR3 has 16 residues. In DNA form, the CDR3 reads TGTGCCAGCACGTCGGGGACTGGTTATAGCAATCAGCCCCAGCATTTT. As protein: CASTSGTGYSNQPQHF.

This chain links TRBV20-1 with TRBJ2-5, with 8 bases matching TRBD2. The CDR3 has 16 amino acids. V lost 1 base and J lost 6; bases outside the gene matches: 13. CDR1 DFQATT and CDR2 SNEGSKA come from the germline V gene (reference sequence). The CDR3, as DNA: TGCAGTGCTAGAGGGGAACCGGGACTAGGGCCCCAGACCCAGTACTTC. Translating gives CSARGEPGLGPQTQYF.

The V call is TRBV5-1, the J call TRBJ2-2, with a possible D match to TRBD2 (5 bases). CDR1 and CDR2 (germline): SGHRS, YFSETQ. CDR3 length equals 17 residues. V was cut by 4 bases and J by 4 bases, with 20 bases left in between. The chain's CDR3 is CASSLRRPPGGTGELFF. Here the CDR3 DNA reads TGCGCCAGCAGCCTACGGAGACCCCCCGGAGGCACCGGGGAGCTGTTTTTT.

This clonotype occurred a few times. The chain couples TRBV6-5 to TRBJ2-1; 7 bases line up with TRBD2. The CDR3 runs to 17 residues. With 3 bases clipped from V and 7 bases from J, the junction kept 15 bases outside the gene matches. Germline CDR1 reads MNHEY; CDR2 reads SVGAGI. CDR3 in amino acids: CASSYRGSGVAGNEQFF. In DNA form, the CDR3 reads TGTGCCAGCAGTTATCGGGGCAGCGGGGTAGCAGGAAATGAGCAGTTCTTC.

In its sample, this clonotype was seen many times. The chain links TRBV6-6 to TRBJ1-1, with 7 bases identical to TRBD1. From germline, CDR1 is MNHNY and CDR2 SVGAGI (reference sequence). The length of the CDR3 is 16 residues. The V segment lost 6 bases and the J segment 3 bases; nucleotides outside the gene matches: 13. CDR3 region: CASSRRQGGRDTEAFF. CDR3 nucleotide sequence: TGTGCCAGCAGCCGTCGACAGGGAGGGAGGGACACTGAAGCTTTCTTT.

This clonotype occurred once. J is TRBJ2-5 and V is TRBV7-9, with D unresolved. The CDR3 covers 14 residues. CDR1 is SEHNR, CDR2 FQNEAQ, per germline (reference sequence). With 5 bases removed from V and 0 bases from J, the gap between germline ends came to 10 bases. Here the CDR3 reads CASSVYWDQETQYF. DNA for the CDR3: TGTGCCAGCAGCGTCTACTGGGACCAAGAGACCCAGTACTTC.

There are many counts of this clonotype. V gene TRBV5-7 combines with J gene TRBJ2-1, with D tentatively TRBD2 (5 bases). TRBV5-7 is an ORF for which the function is uncertain. This CDR3 is built from 15 residues. The germline V and J ends were trimmed by 0 bases and 5 bases, with 12 bases remaining between them. The CDR3 region is CASSLGASRDNEQFF. In nucleotides, the CDR3 is TGTGCCAGCAGCTTGGGGGCTAGCCGGGACAATGAGCAGTTCTTC.

The V call is TRBV28, the J call TRBJ1-6; D is undetermined. Germline-derived CDR1 and CDR2 are MDHEN and SYDVKM. The CDR3 is 14 residues long. V shed 6 bases and J shed 8 bases, with 14 bases lying between them. The CDR3 loop reads CASSSDGGYSPLHF. The CDR3, as DNA: TGTGCCAGCAGCTCGGACGGAGGATATTCACCCCTCCACTTT.

The chain is built from TRBV5-6 and TRBJ2-1; D gene unclear. CDR1 SGHDT and CDR2 YYEEEE come from the germline V gene. Between the trimmed V and J ends, which lost 0 bases and 10 bases, there was a span of 8 bases. The CDR3 totals 12 residues. Here the CDR3 DNA reads TGTGCCAGCAGCTTGGGGGCTCGCGAGCAGTTCTTC. Protein: CASSLGAREQFF.

This clonotype has more than one count but fewer than ten. J is TRBJ2-7 and V is TRBV18; D perhaps matches TRBD2 (5 bases). This CDR3 is 12 amino acids long. Germline CDR1 KGHSH, CDR2 LQKENI. V lost 4 bases to trimming and J lost 4 bases, with 8 bases between them. The CDR3 loop reads CASSRGGYEQYV. The DNA for the CDR3 is TGTGCCAGCTCACGAGGAGGTTACGAGCAGTACGTC.

This clonotype came up a few times. The rearrangement uses TRBV5-1 and TRBJ1-1; D perhaps matches TRBD1 (5 bases). Germline V CDR1 and CDR2: SGHRS, YFSETQ. The CDR3 has 13 amino acids. The V gene lost 5 bases and the J gene lost 0 bases, with 8 bases spanning the gap. The CDR3 coding sequence is TGCGCCAGCAGGACAGACATGAACACTGAAGCTTTCTTT. It translates to CASRTDMNTEAFF.

Only a few counts were recorded for this clonotype. The rearrangement links TRBV7-3 to TRBJ2-1; tentative D call: TRBD1 (5 bases). V was shortened by 6 bases and J by 0 bases, with 12 bases between the two germline ends. Germline-derived CDR1 and CDR2 are SGHTA and FQGTGA. CDR3 length: 15 residues. The CDR3 nucleotides read TGTGCCAGCAGTCCCAATAGGGGCTCCTACAATGAGCAGTTCTTC. Amino acid sequence: CASSPNRGSYNEQFF. The full variable domain, with the rest looked up from reference TRBV7-3 and TRBJ2-1, is GAGVSQTPSNKVTEKGKYVELRCDPISGHTALYWYRQSLGQGPEFLIYFQGTGAADDSGLPNDRFFAVRPEGSVSTLKIQRTERGDSAVYLCASSPNRGSYNEQFFGPGTRLTVL.

The J gene is TRBJ2-2, the V gene TRBV7-9, with 9 nucleotides matching TRBD1. Germline lookup yields CDR1 SEHNR and CDR2 FQNEAQ (reference sequence). The CDR3 spans 16 residues. V lost 4 bases, J lost 7 bases, and 10 bases stayed unmatched. The CDR3 protein is CASSSHRDRADGELFF. The DNA for the CDR3 is TGTGCCAGCAGCTCCCACCGGGACAGGGCCGACGGGGAGCTGTTTTTT.

The rearrangement links TRBV4-1 to TRBJ1-4; no clear D. The CDR3 covers 14 residues. The V end lost 4 bases, the J end lost 4 bases, and 10 bases lay between the germline ends. Germline lookup yields CDR1 MGHRA and CDR2 YSYEKL. The CDR3 region has the DNA TGCGCCAGCAGCCCGGACGGGCTTAATGAAAAACTGTTTTTT. Protein: CASSPDGLNEKLFF.

J is TRBJ1-2 and V is TRBV5-1; 8 bases fit TRBD1. The junction had 9 bases not matched to a gene; V was cut back by 4 bases and J by 7 bases. Germline V gene sequence: CDR1 SGHRS, CDR2 YFSETQ. The CDR3 sequence is 14 residues long. CDR3 sequence: CASSPDRGIGGYTF. CDR3 coding DNA: TGCGCCAGCAGCCCTGACAGGGGAATTGGTGGCTACACCTTC.